This is a list of T cell receptor beta chains from one sample in a study of blood T cells in healthy people across ages. MiXCR was run by TCRdb on the 5' RACE reads, yielding one entry per CDR3 protein. Of about 930,000 distinct CDR3 sequences in the sample, about 28% were seen once. These data were likewise used in another study, on T cells of mothers and their children.

The specimen was blood. The receptors here all came from a woman aged 40 to 49 in good health. Both conserved end residues are part of each CDR3. The D gene is left open where the match is weak. Not every row has a clone size; where given, it reads once, few, many or a size class.

>TRBJ2-3|TRBV9|.|.
CASSVGRAGPMDTQYF
TGTGCCAGCAGCGTAGGGCGCGCAGGCCCCATGGATACGCAGTATTTT
>TRBJ1-5|TRBV28|TRBD1|.
CASSSADRGPYQPQHF
TGTGCCAGCAGTTCCGCTGACAGGGGACCTTATCAGCCCCAGCATTTT
>TRBJ2-4|TRBV12-3/TRBV12-4|TRBD2|.
CASSPFLIAGGWYF
TGTGCCAGCAGCCCTTTCCTCATAGCGGGGGGTTGGTACTTC
>TRBJ2-2|TRBV28|TRBD1|many
CASWLGTGNTGELFF
TGTGCCAGCTGGCTGGGGACAGGGAACACCGGGGAGCTGTTTTTT
>TRBJ2-1|TRBV7-2|.|.
CASSLGRFEQFF
TGTGCCAGCAGCTTAGGTCGGTTCGAGCAGTTCTTC
>TRBJ1-2|TRBV14|TRBD1|few
CASSQTGQGVRGYTF
TGTGCCAGCAGCCAGACGGGACAGGGGGTGAGAGGCTACACCTTC
>TRBJ2-1|TRBV12-3/TRBV12-4|TRBD1|.
CASTILGTGGTYEQFF
TGTGCCAGCACTATCCTAGGGACAGGGGGTACCTACGAGCAGTTCTTC
>TRBJ2-3|TRBV28|.|few
CASSTPLSNTQYF
TGTGCCAGCAGCACCCCACTTTCAAATACGCAGTATTTT
>TRBJ2-3|TRBV3-1|TRBD2|.
CASSQVSSGGVAQYF
TGTGCCAGCAGCCAAGTCTCTAGCGGGGGGGTGGCGCAGTATTTT
>TRBJ1-2|TRBV11-3|.|few
CASSLDDGGRGYTF
TGTGCCAGCAGCTTAGATGACGGGGGACGTGGCTACACCTTC
>TRBJ2-3|TRBV4-1|TRBD1|few
CASSQDRDSRADTQYF
TGCGCCAGCAGCCAGGACCGGGACAGTAGGGCAGATACGCAGTATTTT
>TRBJ1-1|TRBV7-8|.|many
CASSWGRLDTEAFF
TGTGCCAGCAGCTGGGGACGGTTAGACACTGAAGCTTTCTTT
>TRBJ1-2|TRBV3-1|.|few
CASSQDRFGGYTF
TGTGCCAGCAGCCAAGATAGATTCGGCGGCTACACCTTC
>TRBJ1-1|TRBV12-3/TRBV12-4|TRBD1|.
CASSSQTGGSTEAFF
TGTGCCAGCAGTTCCCAGACAGGGGGGAGTACTGAAGCTTTCTTT
>TRBJ1-1|TRBV28|.|.
CASSLIGLDLSDTEAFF
TGTGCCAGCAGTTTGATCGGGCTGGACTTATCCGACACTGAAGCTTTCTTT
>TRBJ2-4|TRBV3-1|.|few
CASSQGTAKNIQYF
TGTGCCAGCAGCCAAGGCACGGCCAAAAACATTCAGTACTTC